Presented here are 3 T cell receptor beta chains from one specimen sequenced in a study of response to subunit inactivated influenza vaccine. TCRdb fed the RT-PCR reads into MiXCR, producing one record per CDR3 protein. The data contain hundreds of thousands of distinct CDR3 sequences, approximately 11% of them singletons. The sample was also linked to a second study, of T cells expressing NK-cell markers. This second study says: The authors made TCR beta cDNA libraries by 5'RACE template switching. This switching added a universal primer site and UMIs.

This specimen was PBMCs from blood, taken on the day of vaccination. The receptors derive from a middle-aged man who received an inactivated influenza vaccine.

This clonotype was recorded a few times. The chain employs TRBV5-4 and TRBJ2-7, with D possibly matching TRBD1 (5 bases). Per the germline V gene, CDR1 is SGHNT and CDR2 is YYREEE (reference sequence). The CDR3 has 12 amino acids. With 4 bases removed from V and 5 bases from J, the gap between germline ends came to 10 bases. The CDR3 reads CASSRQSDEQYF. CDR3 DNA sequence: TGTGCCAGCAGCAGACAGTCAGACGAGCAGTACTTC. Full variable domain (remainder filled in from reference TRBV5-4 and TRBJ2-7): ETGVTQSPTHLIKTRGQQVTLRCSSQSGHNTVSWYQQALGQGPQFIFQYYREEENGRGNFPPRFSGLQFPNYSSELNVNALELDDSALYLCASSRQSDEQYFGPGTRLTVT.

This clonotype has only a few counts. V and J are TRBV10-1 and TRBJ2-7, with D perhaps matching TRBD1 (6 bases). Germline loops: CDR1 WNHNN, CDR2 SYGVQD (reference sequence). V dropped 7 bases and J dropped 3 bases, with 16 bases sitting between them. The CDR3 runs 14 residues. Written as DNA, the CDR3 is TGCGCCAGCAAGCACAGGGAGCCCGTCTACGAGCAGTACTTC. It encodes CASKHREPVYEQYF.

The rearrangement links TRBV2 to TRBJ2-3; D unresolved. The CDR3 is 15 residues long. Trimming removed 1 base from V and 1 base from J, with 9 bases in between. The germline CDR1 and CDR2 sequences are SNHLY and FYNNEI. CDR3 nucleotides: TGTGCCAGCAGTGAAGAAGTGGCGCGCACAGATACGCAGTATTTT. Translated: CASSEEVARTDTQYF.